The rows below give T cell receptor beta chains drawn from one sample of a study of cytomegalovirus exposure and HLA in healthy donors. Assay used: immunoSEQ multiplex PCR; TCRdb lists only in-frame clones, some missing. Of fewer than 250,000 clones in the sample, around 67% were seen once. Sequenced: PBMCs. All receptors derive from a woman aged 30 to 39 in good health and CMV-seropositive. Both conserved end residues are part of each CDR3. Each record gives: clone size, V gene, J gene, D gene, CDR3 DNA, CDR3 protein. D genes are given only for firm matches. Size tells how often a clone was seen (once, few, many) or the class of an expanded clone, and some rows leave it out.

size: few
V: TRBV19
J: TRBJ2-2
D: TRBD2
DNA: TGTGCCAGTAGTGCCCGACTAGCGGGTGAACTCGCCGCGAACACCGGGGAGCTGTTTTTT
CDR3: CASSARLAGELAANTGELFF

size: .
V: TRBV4-1
J: TRBJ1-4
D: .
DNA: TGCGCCAGCAGTTTTTTTGGCAGGCCTAATGAAAAACTGTTTTTT
CDR3: CASSFFGRPNEKLFF

size: .
V: TRBV7-4
J: TRBJ2-3
D: TRBD2
DNA: TGTGCCAGCAGCCCCCCAGCGGGAGGGCTTCCAGATACGCAGTATTTT
CDR3: CASSPPAGGLPDTQYF

size: .
V: TRBV19
J: TRBJ1-2
D: .
DNA: TGTGCCAGTAGTATGTGGCAGGGTTATTCCTACAACTATGGCTACACCTTC
CDR3: CASSMWQGYSYNYGYTF

size: .
V: TRBV27
J: TRBJ1-1
D: .
DNA: TGTGCCAGCGTGGTGGAGGGCGGTCGGAACACTGAAGCTTTCTTT
CDR3: CASVVEGGRNTEAFF

size: once
V: TRBV5-4
J: TRBJ1-1
D: .
DNA: TGTGCCAGCAGCCTACAAAGGACAGTCACTGAAGCTTTCTTT
CDR3: CASSLQRTVTEAFF

size: few
V: TRBV5-1
J: TRBJ2-7
D: .
DNA: TGCGCCAGCAGCTTGGCTCAGAACTCCTACGAGCAGTACTTC
CDR3: CASSLAQNSYEQYF

size: .
V: TRBV5-1
J: TRBJ1-4
D: .
DNA: TGCGCCAGCAGCCCGGGGACTCCCAGCACGGGAAAACTGTTTTTT
CDR3: CASSPGTPSTGKLFF

size: few
V: TRBV6-1
J: TRBJ2-7
D: .
DNA: TGTGCCAGCAGTGACCCGACGCTAGCTACGGCCATCACCTACGAGCAGTACTTC
CDR3: CASSDPTLATAITYEQYF

size: .
V: TRBV5-1
J: TRBJ2-2
D: .
DNA: TGCGCCAGCAGCTTGGATCAACAACTAAACACCGGGGAGCTGTTTTTT
CDR3: CASSLDQQLNTGELFF

size: .
V: TRBV7-2
J: TRBJ1-2
D: .
DNA: TGTGCCAGCACCTCGGGGGAGTTCTATGGCTACACCTTC
CDR3: CASTSGEFYGYTF

size: .
V: TRBV19
J: TRBJ2-1
D: TRBD1
DNA: TGTGCCAGTAGTCTCCAGGGGGCCTACAATGAGCAGTTCTTC
CDR3: CASSLQGAYNEQFF

size: .
V: TRBV28
J: TRBJ2-7
D: .
DNA: TGTGCCAGCAGTACTCATACGTCCCCCTACGAGCAGTACTTC
CDR3: CASSTHTSPYEQYF

size: .
V: TRBV27
J: TRBJ1-1
D: TRBD1
DNA: TGTGCCAGCGTACCGGGACAGGGGAGACCGAACACTGAAGCTTTCTTT
CDR3: CASVPGQGRPNTEAFF

size: .
V: TRBV28
J: TRBJ1-2
D: .
DNA: TGTGCCATACAGGGTAACTATGGCTACACCTTC
CDR3: CAIQGNYGYTF

size: few
V: TRBV21-1
J: TRBJ2-2
D: .
DNA: TGTGCCAGCAGTCAGGACACCGGGGAGCTGTTTTTT
CDR3: CASSQDTGELFF

size: .
V: TRBV27
J: TRBJ2-7
D: TRBD2
DNA: TGTGCCAGCAGTTTACGAGCGGGAGGGCCCTACGAGCAGTACTTC
CDR3: CASSLRAGGPYEQYF

size: .
V: TRBV4-2
J: TRBJ1-5
D: .
DNA: TGTGCCAGCAGCCAAGCAGGGGACGGTCAGCCCCAGCATTTT
CDR3: CASSQAGDGQPQHF

size: .
V: TRBV19
J: TRBJ1-5
D: .
DNA: TGTGCCAGTAGTATCGGCGGAGGGGGCAATCAGCCCCAGCATTTT
CDR3: CASSIGGGGNQPQHF

size: once
V: TRBV27
J: TRBJ2-3
D: TRBD1
DNA: TGTGCCAGCAGTTTATCCGGCGGACAGGGGGCGAAGTTTGCAGATACGCAGTATTTT
CDR3: CASSLSGGQGAKFADTQYF

size: .
V: TRBV28
J: TRBJ2-2
D: .
DNA: TGTGCCAGCAGTCATATGGGGGCTAACGGGGAGCTGTTTTTT
CDR3: CASSHMGANGELFF

size: .
V: TRBV6-4
J: TRBJ2-7
D: TRBD2
DNA: TGTGCCAGCAGTGCCATACTAGCGGAGACGTTCTACGAGCAGTACTTC
CDR3: CASSAILAETFYEQYF

size: few
V: TRBV2
J: TRBJ2-7
D: TRBD1
DNA: TGTGCCAGCAGTGGGCAGGGGGCGGATGGGGAGCAGTACTTC
CDR3: CASSGQGADGEQYF

size: .
V: TRBV7-4
J: TRBJ2-7
D: TRBD1
DNA: TGTGCCAGCAGCACAGGGGCGCCCTACGAGCAGTACTTC
CDR3: CASSTGAPYEQYF

size: .
V: TRBV5-1
J: TRBJ2-5
D: .
DNA: TGCGCCAGCAGCTTGCGCGGGCCCCAAGAGACCCAGTACTTC
CDR3: CASSLRGPQETQYF

size: .
V: TRBV19
J: TRBJ2-5
D: TRBD2
DNA: TGTGCCAGTAGTATAAGGGGTAGTAGCGGGAGGGCGGGGACCCAGTACTTC
CDR3: CASSIRGSSGRAGTQYF

size: .
V: TRBV7-8
J: TRBJ1-2
D: TRBD1
DNA: TGTGCCAGCAGCTCGTCCCGGGACAGCGCTAGGGGGTATGGCTACACCTTC
CDR3: CASSSSRDSARGYGYTF

size: .
V: TRBV7-2
J: TRBJ2-5
D: TRBD2
DNA: TGTGCCAGCAGCCAAGCGGGAGCGTTTGAGACCCAGTACTTC
CDR3: CASSQAGAFETQYF

size: .
V: TRBV28
J: TRBJ1-2
D: TRBD1
DNA: TGTGCCAGCAGTTTGACAGGGCAGGCCTATGGCTACACCTTC
CDR3: CASSLTGQAYGYTF

size: .
V: TRBV10-1
J: TRBJ2-7
D: .
DNA: TGCGCCAGCAGTGAGTCACGAGGGTCCTACGAGCAGTACTTC
CDR3: CASSESRGSYEQYF

size: few
V: TRBV19
J: TRBJ1-1
D: .
DNA: TGTGCCAGTAGTGCAGGGTTGAACACTGAAGCTTTCTTT
CDR3: CASSAGLNTEAFF

size: .
V: TRBV7-9
J: TRBJ1-2
D: .
DNA: TGTGCCAGCAGCTTGGGACATTCTAACTATGGCTACACCTTC
CDR3: CASSLGHSNYGYTF

size: once
V: TRBV15
J: TRBJ1-2
D: TRBD1
DNA: TGTGCCACCAGCAGAGATAAACGGACAGGGGGCGTCTATGGCTACACCTTC
CDR3: CATSRDKRTGGVYGYTF

size: .
V: TRBV5-1
J: TRBJ2-7
D: TRBD2
DNA: TGCGCCAGCAGCCCAGGGACTAGCGGGAAAGACGAGCAGTACTTC
CDR3: CASSPGTSGKDEQYF